A single sample gave rise to the 6 T cell receptor beta chains below, sequenced in a study of neurological immune-mediated disorders. TCRdb passed the 5' RACE reads through MiXCR, listing each CDR3 protein once. In the table there are tens of thousands of distinct CDR3 sequences, 3.7% of which are singletons. Sequencing was carried out using PBMCs. The source of these receptors is a woman in her 50s with multiple sclerosis.

This clonotype was seen ten or more times. The V call is TRBV5-5, the J call TRBJ2-1, with TRBD2 identical over 9 bases. Germline assignment: CDR1 SGHKS and CDR2 YYEKEE (reference sequence). V dropped 0 bases and J dropped 5; count of bases not matched to a gene: 3. CDR3 length: 15 residues. CDR3 sequence: CASSLGLAANNEQFF. The CDR3 coding sequence is TGTGCCAGCAGCTTGGGACTAGCGGCAAACAATGAGCAGTTCTTC.

This clonotype appeared many times. J is TRBJ1-1 and V is TRBV12-3 or TRBV12-4; weak D call: TRBD1 (5 bases). This CDR3 region has 11 residues. Between the trimmed V and J ends, which lost 6 bases and 7 bases, there was a span of 9 bases. This CDR3 reads CASRRGHEAFF. The CDR3, as DNA: TGTGCCAGCAGACGAGGACATGAAGCTTTCTTT.

The table lists this clonotype with many counts. This chain connects TRBV18 to TRBJ2-1; 10 nucleotides agree with TRBD2. The CDR3 has 15 residues. In germline, CDR1 is KGHSH, CDR2 LQKENI. The V gene end was trimmed by 5 bases and the J gene end by 4 bases; junction bases not matched to a gene: 5. The CDR3 reads CASSALAGVYNEQFF. CDR3 sequence (DNA): TGTGCCAGCTCAGCCCTAGCGGGAGTATACAATGAGCAGTTCTTC.

This clonotype was recorded many times. The chain joins TRBV27 to TRBJ1-5; 9 bases agree with TRBD1. J lost 9 bases, V lost 0 bases, and 12 bases had no gene match. In germline, CDR1 is MNHEY, CDR2 SMNVEV (reference sequence). CDR3 length equals 17 residues. In DNA form, the CDR3 reads TGTGCCAGCAGTTTATCTGTTGGGGGACAGGGAAAAGGGCCCCAGCATTTT. This encodes CASSLSVGGQGKGPQHF.

This clonotype occurred many times. The chain has TRBV9 and TRBJ2-2; weak D call: TRBD2 (6 bases). Germline values: CDR1 SGDLS, CDR2 YYNGEE. V lost 3 bases, J lost 4 bases, and 13 bases lay in between. The CDR3 covers 15 residues. The CDR3, as DNA: TGTGCCAGCAGCGCCCTAGCGCCGACCACCGGGGAGCTGTTTTTT. Encoded protein: CASSALAPTTGELFF.

There are many counts of this clonotype. The chain uses TRBV7-9 and TRBJ2-5, with D unclear. Germline V lookup: CDR1 SEHNR, CDR2 FQNEAQ (reference sequence). CDR3 length: 12 residues. Trimming took off 5 bases at V and 4 bases at J, with 8 bases between the two ends. The CDR3, as DNA: TGTGCCAGCAGCGACCGCCTAGAGACCCAGTACTTC. Protein product: CASSDRLETQYF. The full variable domain, rest sourced from reference TRBV7-9 and TRBJ2-5, is DTGVSQNPRHKITKRGQNVTFRCDPISEHNRLYWYRQTLGQGPEFLTYFQNEAQLEKSRLLSDRFSAERPKGSFSTLEIQRTEQGDSAMYLCASSDRLETQYFGPGTRLLVL.